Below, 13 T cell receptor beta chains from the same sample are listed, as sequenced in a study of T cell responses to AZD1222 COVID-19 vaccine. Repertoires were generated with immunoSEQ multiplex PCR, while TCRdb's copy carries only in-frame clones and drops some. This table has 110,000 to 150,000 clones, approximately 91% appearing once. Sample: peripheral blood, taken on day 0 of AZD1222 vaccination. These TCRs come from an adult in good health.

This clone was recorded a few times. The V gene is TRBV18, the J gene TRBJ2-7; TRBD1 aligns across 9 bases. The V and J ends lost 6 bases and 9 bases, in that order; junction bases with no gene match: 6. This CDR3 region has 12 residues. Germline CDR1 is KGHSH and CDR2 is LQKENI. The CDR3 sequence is CASSLQGAVQYF. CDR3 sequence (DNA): TGTGCCAGCTCCCTACAGGGGGCGGTGCAGTACTTC.

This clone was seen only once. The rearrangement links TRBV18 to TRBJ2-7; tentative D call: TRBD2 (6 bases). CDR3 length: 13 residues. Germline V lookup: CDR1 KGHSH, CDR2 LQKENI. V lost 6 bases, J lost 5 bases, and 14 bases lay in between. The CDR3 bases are TGTGCCAGCTCGACCCCGGGGGTCAACGAGCAGTACTTC. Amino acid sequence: CASSTPGVNEQYF.

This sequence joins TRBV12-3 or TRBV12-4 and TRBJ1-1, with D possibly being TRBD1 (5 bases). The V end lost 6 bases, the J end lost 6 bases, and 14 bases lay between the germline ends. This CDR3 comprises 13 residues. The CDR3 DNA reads TGTGCCAGCAGCTATCAGGGTTTGGCTGAAGCTTTCTTT. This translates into CASSYQGLAEAFF.

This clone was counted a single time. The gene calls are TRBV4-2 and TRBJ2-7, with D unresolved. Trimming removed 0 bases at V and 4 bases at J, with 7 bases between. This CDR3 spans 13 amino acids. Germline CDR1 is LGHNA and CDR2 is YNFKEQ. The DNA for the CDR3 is TGTGCCAGCAGCCAAGATAATAGGTACGAGCAGTACTTC. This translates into CASSQDNRYEQYF.

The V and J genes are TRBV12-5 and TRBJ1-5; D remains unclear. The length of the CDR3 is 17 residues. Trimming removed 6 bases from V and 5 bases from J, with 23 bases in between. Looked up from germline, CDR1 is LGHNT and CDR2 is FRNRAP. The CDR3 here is CASGTTVGRRRDQPQHF. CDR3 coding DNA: TGTGCTAGTGGCACCACCGTGGGGAGGAGACGGGATCAGCCCCAGCATTTT.

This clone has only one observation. In DNA, the CDR3 is TGTGCAAGTCGCTTCCACTCACCCCTCCACTTT. Residues: CASRFHSPLHF. This chain joins TRBV12-2 and TRBJ1-6. TRBV12-2 corresponds to a pseudogene. The CDR3 contains 11 residues.

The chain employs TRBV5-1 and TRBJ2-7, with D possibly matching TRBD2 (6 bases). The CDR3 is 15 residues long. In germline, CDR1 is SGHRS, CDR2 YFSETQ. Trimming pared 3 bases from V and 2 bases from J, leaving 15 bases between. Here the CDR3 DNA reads TGCGCCAGCAGCTCAATAGCGGATCTAACCTACGAGCAGTACTTC. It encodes CASSSIADLTYEQYF.

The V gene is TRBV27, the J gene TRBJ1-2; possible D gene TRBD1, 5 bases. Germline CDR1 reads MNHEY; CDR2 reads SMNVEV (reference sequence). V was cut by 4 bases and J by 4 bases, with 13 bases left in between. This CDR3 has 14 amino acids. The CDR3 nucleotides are TGTGCCAGCAGTTGGGACGGGGGTGTCTATGGCTACACCTTC. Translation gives CASSWDGGVYGYTF.

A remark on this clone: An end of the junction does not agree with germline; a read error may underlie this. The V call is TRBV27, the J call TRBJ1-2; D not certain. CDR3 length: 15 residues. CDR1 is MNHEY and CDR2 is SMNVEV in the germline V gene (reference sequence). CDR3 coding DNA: TGTGCCAGCAGTCTATCCCTCCGGGGTCCCTATGGCTACACCTTC. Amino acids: CASSLSLRGPYGYTF.

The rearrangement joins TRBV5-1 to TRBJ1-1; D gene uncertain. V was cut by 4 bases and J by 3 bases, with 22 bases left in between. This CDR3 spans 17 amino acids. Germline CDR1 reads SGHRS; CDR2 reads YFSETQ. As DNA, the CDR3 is TGCGCCAGCAGCAACTACCGGACCCGAGGCCGGGACACTGAAGCTTTCTTT. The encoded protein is CASSNYRTRGRDTEAFF.

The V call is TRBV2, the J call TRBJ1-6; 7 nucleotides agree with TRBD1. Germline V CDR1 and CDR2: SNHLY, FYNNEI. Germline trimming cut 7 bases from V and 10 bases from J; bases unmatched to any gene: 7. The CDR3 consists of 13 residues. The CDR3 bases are TGTGCCAGCAAGGAGGGGGCCCAATCACCCCTCCACTTT. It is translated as CASKEGAQSPLHF.

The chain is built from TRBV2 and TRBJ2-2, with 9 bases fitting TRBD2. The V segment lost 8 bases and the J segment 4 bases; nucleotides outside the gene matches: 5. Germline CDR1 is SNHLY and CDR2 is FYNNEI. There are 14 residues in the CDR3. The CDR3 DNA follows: TGTGCCAGCCGGCGGGGGGGCCCCACCGGGGAGCTGTTTTTT. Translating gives CASRRGGPTGELFF.

The CDR3 here is CASSPVEGSFIRAFF. The CDR3 region has the DNA TGTGCCAGCTCACCAGTGGAGGGCTCTTTTATTCGAGCTTTCTTT. The V call is TRBV18, the J call TRBJ1-1; D remains unclear. Trimming took 2 bases from V and 10 from J, leaving 20 bases between them. Germline-derived CDR1 and CDR2 are KGHSH and LQKENI. The CDR3 has 15 amino acids.